The following is a T cell receptor (beta chain) sequence with its context. Its specificity is not known. The record originates from a study of T cells after posttransplantation cyclophosphamide. Whole-study findings and limits: Blood and skin or GI T cell repertoires showed limited TRB overlap. TRB clonality was highly associated with recipient CMV seropositivity and reactivation. Donor CD8+ memory clones often dominated recipient blood repertoires at later times.

Measured with immunoSEQ multiplex PCR; TCRdb has only the in-frame clones, and not every one. The data contain 51,000 or so clones, 94% of them singletons. Germline CDR1 is KGHSH and CDR2 is LQKENI. The CDR3 spans 14 residues. The V and J ends lost 3 bases and 8 bases, in that order; junction bases with no gene match: 5. This rearrangement joins TRBV18 to TRBJ2-1, with TRBD1 matching 9 bases. This receptor was identified in a woman in her 30s in good health and a related stem cell transplant donor. Sample: PBMCs. In DNA, the CDR3 is TGTGCCAGCTCACCCCGGACAGGGGCATATGAGCAGTTCTTC. It yields the protein CASSPRTGAYEQFF.